This T cell receptor beta chain was identified during a study of cytomegalovirus exposure and HLA in healthy donors. The overall study: In a later analysis, the roughly 120 validation repertoires were reported to have used the same platform as the 600 to 700 first-cohort repertoires. Study outcomes and limitations: Some TCR beta chains (164 of them) were listed as cytomegalovirus-associated. In vitro assays verified that three CMV-associated chains recognized CMV antigens specifically. Cytomegalovirus status, reportedly, was diagnosed with high specificity and sensitivity by the classifier.

This clone appeared once. Antigen: not known. The V segment lost 4 bases and the J segment 7 bases; nucleotides outside the gene matches: 7. Germline values: CDR1 SGHRS, CDR2 YFSETQ. CDR3 length equals 14 residues. Profiled with immunoSEQ multiplex PCR; TCRdb holds only in-frame clones, not every one. The sample has about 330,000 clones, roughly 88% seen once. The rearrangement links TRBV5-1 to TRBJ1-2; 10 nucleotides match TRBD1. The receptor comes from a young woman in good health and CMV-seronegative. The sequencing input was PBMCs. The CDR3 DNA is TGCGCCAGCAGCACCCGACAGGGGGCTATTGGCTACACCTTC. This codes for CASSTRQGAIGYTF.